This T cell receptor beta chain was retrieved from a study of response to subunit inactivated influenza vaccine. Trimming removed 8 bases at V and 3 bases at J, with 10 bases between. The CDR3 runs 12 residues. CDR1 and CDR2 from the germline V gene are LGHNA and YSLEER. TCRdb fed the RT-PCR reads into MiXCR, producing one record per CDR3 protein. The sample lists 300,000 to 350,000 distinct CDR3 sequences; over 20% were seen once. This clonotype was observed a handful of times. The antigen is undetermined. Study-level results: Each seasonal influenza vaccination recruits few new T cells, the authors suggested.

The V call is TRBV4-3, the J call TRBJ1-2; D perhaps matches TRBD1 (5 bases). Sequencing used PBMCs from blood, obtained about 20 months after vaccination. This receptor was obtained from a man aged 45-69 years who received an inactivated influenza vaccine. In DNA form, the CDR3 reads TGCGCCAGCCGGGGGACTGACTATGGCTACACCTTC. Its translation: CASRGTDYGYTF.